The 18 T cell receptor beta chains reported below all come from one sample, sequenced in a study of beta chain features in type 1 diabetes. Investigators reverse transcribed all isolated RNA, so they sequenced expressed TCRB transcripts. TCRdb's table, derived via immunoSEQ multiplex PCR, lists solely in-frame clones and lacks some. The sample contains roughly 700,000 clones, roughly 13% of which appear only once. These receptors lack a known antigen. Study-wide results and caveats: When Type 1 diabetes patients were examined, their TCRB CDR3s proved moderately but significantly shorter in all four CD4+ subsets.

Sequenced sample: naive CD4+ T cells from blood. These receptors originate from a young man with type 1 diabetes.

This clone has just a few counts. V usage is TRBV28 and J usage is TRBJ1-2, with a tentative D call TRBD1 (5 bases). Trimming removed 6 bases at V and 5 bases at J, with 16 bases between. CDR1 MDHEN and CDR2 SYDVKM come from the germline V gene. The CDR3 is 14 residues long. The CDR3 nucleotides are TGTGCCAGCAGCTCGTCGGCAGGGCCTTATGGCTACACCTTC. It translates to CASSSSAGPYGYTF.

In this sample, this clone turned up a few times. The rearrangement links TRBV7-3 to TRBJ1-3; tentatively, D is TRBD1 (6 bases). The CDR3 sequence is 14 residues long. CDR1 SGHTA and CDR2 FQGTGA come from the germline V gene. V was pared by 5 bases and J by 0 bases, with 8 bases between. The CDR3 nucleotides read TGTGCCAGCAGCGCGGACAGCTCTGGAAACACCATATATTTT. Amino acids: CASSADSSGNTIYF.

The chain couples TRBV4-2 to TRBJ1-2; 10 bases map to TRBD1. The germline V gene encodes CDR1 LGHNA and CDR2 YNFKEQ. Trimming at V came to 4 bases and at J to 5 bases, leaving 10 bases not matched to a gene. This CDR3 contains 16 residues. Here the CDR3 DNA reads TGTGCCAGCAGCCCAGCCGAGGACAGGGGGGCATATGGCTACACCTTC. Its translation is CASSPAEDRGAYGYTF.

CDR3 sequence (DNA): TGTGCCAGCAGTCAAAGACAGGGTAGGACCGGGGAGCTGTTTTTT. Its translation: CASSQRQGRTGELFF. This sequence joins TRBV27 and TRBJ2-2; 7 bases map to TRBD1. The germline V gene has CDR1 MNHEY and CDR2 SMNVEV (reference sequence). The trim removed 5 bases at V and 5 bases at J, leaving 8 bases unmatched. The CDR3 is 15 residues long.

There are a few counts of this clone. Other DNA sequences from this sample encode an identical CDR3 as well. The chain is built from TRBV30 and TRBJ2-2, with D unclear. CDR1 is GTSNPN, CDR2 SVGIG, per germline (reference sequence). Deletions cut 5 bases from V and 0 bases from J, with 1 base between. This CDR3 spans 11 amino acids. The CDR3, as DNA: TGTGCCTGGGCGAACACCGGGGAGCTGTTTTTT. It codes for CAWANTGELFF.

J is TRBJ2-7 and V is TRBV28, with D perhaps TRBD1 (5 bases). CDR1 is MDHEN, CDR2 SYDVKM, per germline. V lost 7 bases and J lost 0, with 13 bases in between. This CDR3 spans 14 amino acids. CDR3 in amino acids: CASNTPGYSYEQYF. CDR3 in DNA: TGTGCCAGCAACACACCAGGGTACTCCTACGAGCAGTACTTC.

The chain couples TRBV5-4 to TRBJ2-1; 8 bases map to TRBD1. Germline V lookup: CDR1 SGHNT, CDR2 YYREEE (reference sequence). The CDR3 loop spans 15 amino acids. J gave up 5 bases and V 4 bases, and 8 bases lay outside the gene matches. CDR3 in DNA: TGTGCCAGCAGCCGGACGGACAGGGATAACAATGAGCAGTTCTTC. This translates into CASSRTDRDNNEQFF.

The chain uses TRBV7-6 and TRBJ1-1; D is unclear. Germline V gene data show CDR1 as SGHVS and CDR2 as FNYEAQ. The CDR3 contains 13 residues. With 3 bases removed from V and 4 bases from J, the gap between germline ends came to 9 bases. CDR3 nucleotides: TGTGCCAGCAGCTTTGGGCAGGTCACTGAAGCTTTCTTT. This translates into CASSFGQVTEAFF.

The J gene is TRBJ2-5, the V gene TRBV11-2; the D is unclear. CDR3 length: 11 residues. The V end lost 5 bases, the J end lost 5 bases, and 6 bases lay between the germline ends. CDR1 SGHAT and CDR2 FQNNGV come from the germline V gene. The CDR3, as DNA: TGTGCCAGCAGCCCGTGGGAGACCCAGTACTTC. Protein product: CASSPWETQYF.

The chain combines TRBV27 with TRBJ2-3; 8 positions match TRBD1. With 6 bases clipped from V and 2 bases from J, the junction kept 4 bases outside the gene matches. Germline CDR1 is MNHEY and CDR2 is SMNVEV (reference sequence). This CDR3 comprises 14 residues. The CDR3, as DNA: TGTGCCAGCAGATCGACAGGGGTCACAGATACGCAGTATTTT. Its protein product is CASRSTGVTDTQYF.

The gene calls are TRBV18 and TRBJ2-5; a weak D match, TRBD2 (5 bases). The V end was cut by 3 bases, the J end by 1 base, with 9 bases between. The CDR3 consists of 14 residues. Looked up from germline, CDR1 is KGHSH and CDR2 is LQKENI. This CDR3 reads CASSPYSGQETQYF. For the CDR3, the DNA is TGTGCCAGCTCACCCTACAGCGGCCAAGAGACCCAGTACTTC.

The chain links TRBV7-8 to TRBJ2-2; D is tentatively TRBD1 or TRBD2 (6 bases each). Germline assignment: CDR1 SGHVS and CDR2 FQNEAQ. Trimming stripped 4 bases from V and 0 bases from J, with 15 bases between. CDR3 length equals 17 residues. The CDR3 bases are TGTGCCAGCAGCTGGGGGCCGGGACTGACGAACACCGGGGAGCTGTTTTTT. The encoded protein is CASSWGPGLTNTGELFF.

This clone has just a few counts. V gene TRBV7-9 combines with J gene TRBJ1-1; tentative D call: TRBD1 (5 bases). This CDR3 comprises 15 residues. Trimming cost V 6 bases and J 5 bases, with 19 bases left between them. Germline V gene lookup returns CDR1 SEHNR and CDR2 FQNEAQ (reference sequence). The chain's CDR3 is CASSPPGGGRTEAFF. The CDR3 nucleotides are TGTGCCAGCAGTCCCCCGGGTGGGGGGAGGACTGAAGCTTTCTTT.

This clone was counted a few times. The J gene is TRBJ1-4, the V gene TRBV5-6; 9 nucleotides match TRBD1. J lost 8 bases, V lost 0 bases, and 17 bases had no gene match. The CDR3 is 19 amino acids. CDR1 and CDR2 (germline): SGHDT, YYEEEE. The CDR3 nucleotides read TGTGCCAGCAGCTTGGCCCTATCACAGTGGACAGGGGAACACGAAAAACTGTTTTTT. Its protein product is CASSLALSQWTGEHEKLFF.

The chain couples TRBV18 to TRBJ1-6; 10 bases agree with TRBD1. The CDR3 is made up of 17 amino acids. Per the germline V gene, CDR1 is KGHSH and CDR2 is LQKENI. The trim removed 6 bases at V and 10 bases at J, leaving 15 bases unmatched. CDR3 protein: CASSFDFSGQGYSPLHF. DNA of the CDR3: TGTGCCAGCTCGTTCGACTTCTCGGGACAGGGGTACTCACCCCTCCACTTT.

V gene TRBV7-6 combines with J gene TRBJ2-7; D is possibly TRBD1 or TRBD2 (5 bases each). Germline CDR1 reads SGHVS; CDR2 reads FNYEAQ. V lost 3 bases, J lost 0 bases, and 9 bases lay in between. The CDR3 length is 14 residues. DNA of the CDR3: TGTGCCAGCAGCTTGGCAGGGAGCTCCTACGAGCAGTACTTC. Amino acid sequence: CASSLAGSSYEQYF.

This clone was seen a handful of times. The CDR3 DNA is TGCAGCGTTGCAGGTAGCCTCCGAGAGACCCAGTACTTC. It codes for CSVAGSLRETQYF. The V and J genes are TRBV29-1 and TRBJ2-5, with unresolved D. The germline CDR1 and CDR2 sequences are SQVTM and ANQGSEA. V shed 4 bases and J shed 4 bases, with 13 bases lying between them. The CDR3 length is 13 residues.

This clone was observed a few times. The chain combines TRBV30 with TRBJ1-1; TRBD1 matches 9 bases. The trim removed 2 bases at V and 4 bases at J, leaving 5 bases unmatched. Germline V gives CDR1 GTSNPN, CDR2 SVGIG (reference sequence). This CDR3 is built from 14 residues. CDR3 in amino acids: CAWSPGQGPTEAFF. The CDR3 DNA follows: TGTGCCTGGAGTCCGGGACAGGGTCCCACTGAAGCTTTCTTT. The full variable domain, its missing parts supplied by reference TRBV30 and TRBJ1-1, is SQTIHQWPATLVQPVGSPLSLECTVEGTSNPNLYWYRQAAGRGLQLLFYSVGIGQISSEVPQNLSASRPQDRQFILSSKKLLLSDSGFYLCAWSPGQGPTEAFFGQGTRLTVV.